This TCR beta chain was identified in a study of cytomegalovirus exposure and HLA in healthy donors. Whole-study findings and limits: Testing in vitro showed a few CMV-associated chains specific for CMV antigens. Many donors shared some public TCRs, even though most TCR sequences were rare. Some TCR beta chains (roughly 160 of them) were listed as cytomegalovirus-associated.

In regard to this clone: Its target is not known.

Donors were drawn from the approximately 110-subject validation cohort, separate from the approximately 670-subject first cohort. Clones were read by immunoSEQ multiplex PCR, and TCRdb kept only the in-frame ones, dropping some. The top ten hold 0.95% to 1.1% of the sample, which has approximately 260,000 clones, approximately 86% seen once. This CDR3 region has 19 residues. From germline, CDR1 is MGHRA and CDR2 YSYEKL. With 4 bases clipped from V and 1 base from J, the junction kept 13 bases outside the gene matches. The sequencing sample was made of PBMCs. V usage is TRBV4-1 and J usage is TRBJ2-1; 10 nucleotides align to TRBD2. The sequence was obtained from a woman aged 18-29 years in good health and CMV-seronegative. CDR3 in amino acids: CASSLDRPSGRLSYNEQFF. CDR3 bases: TGCGCCAGCAGCCTTGATAGGCCTAGCGGGAGATTGTCCTACAATGAGCAGTTCTTC.